Here is one T cell receptor beta chain with its context. The data derive from a study of blood T cell repertoires in COVID-19. Sequencing used immunoSEQ multiplex PCR; TCRdb keeps in-frame clones, though not all of them. The sample consists of 160,000 or so clones, 75% to 85% of them appearing once. The CDR3 has 17 residues. This sequence originates from a man aged 55 to 69 with acute or convalescent COVID-19. Sequences were obtained from peripheral blood. The chain has TRBV21-1 and TRBJ2-4; the table's D call, TRBD1, was not checked against the DNA. TRBV21-1 is annotated as a pseudogene. This chain's CDR3 is CASRATGTALAKNIQYF. CDR3 nucleotides: TGTGCCAGCAGGGCTACCGGGACAGCCCTAGCCAAAAACATTCAGTACTTC.